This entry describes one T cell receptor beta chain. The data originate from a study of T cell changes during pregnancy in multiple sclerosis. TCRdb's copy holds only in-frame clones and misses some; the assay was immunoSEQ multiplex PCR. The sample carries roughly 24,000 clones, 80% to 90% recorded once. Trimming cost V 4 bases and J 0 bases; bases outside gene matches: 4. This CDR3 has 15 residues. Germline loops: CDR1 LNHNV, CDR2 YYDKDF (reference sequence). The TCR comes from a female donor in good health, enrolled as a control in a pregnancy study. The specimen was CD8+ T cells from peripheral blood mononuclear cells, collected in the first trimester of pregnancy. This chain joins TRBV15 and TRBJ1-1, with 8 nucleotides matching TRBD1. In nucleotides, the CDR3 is TGTGCCACCAGCACCAACAGGGGGGTGAACACTGAAGCTTTCTTT. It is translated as CATSTNRGVNTEAFF.